The 9 T cell receptor beta chains reported below all come from one sample, sequenced in a study of T-cell reconstitution after alpha-beta-depleted transplantation in children. A library of TCRbeta sequences, prepared with unique molecular identifiers, was generated. TCRdb processed the PCR reads anew with MiXCR; each CDR3 protein has one entry. The sample lists approximately 500,000 distinct CDR3 sequences, 25% to 30% seen once, with under 45% in the top ten. Sequencing was performed on PBMCs, taken before TCRalphabeta/CD19-depleted stem cell transplant. These receptors were collected from a boy younger than two with Wiskott-Aldrich syndrome, due to receive a stem cell transplant.

The table lists this clonotype with a few counts. This chain uses TRBV6-1 with TRBJ2-5; D gene uncertain. Trimming removed 6 bases at V and 1 base at J, with 12 bases between. This CDR3 spans 14 amino acids. Germline assignment: CDR1 MNHNS and CDR2 SASEGT. CDR3 protein: CASRRTDIQETQYF. DNA for the CDR3: TGTGCCAGCAGAAGAACAGACATCCAAGAGACCCAGTACTTC.

The DNA for the CDR3 is TGTGCCATCAGTGAGTCCAAGCGGAGGAACACCGGGGAGCTGTTTTTT. It specifies CAISESKRRNTGELFF. The V and J genes are TRBV10-3 and TRBJ2-2; possibly TRBD2 for D (5 bases). Trimming took 0 bases from V and 1 from J, leaving 9 bases between them. Germline lookup yields CDR1 ENHRY and CDR2 SYGVKD. This CDR3 spans 16 amino acids.

This clonotype was found a few times. The chain employs TRBV5-5 and TRBJ2-1; the D gene is possibly TRBD1 (6 bases). The CDR3 totals 16 residues. Germline V lookup: CDR1 SGHKS, CDR2 YYEKEE (reference sequence). The V and J ends lost 6 bases and 9 bases respectively, with 25 bases between them. The CDR3 sequence is CASTYRQGPDRIEQFF. The CDR3 region has the DNA TGTGCCAGCACCTACCGCCAGGGGCCTGATCGGATTGAGCAGTTCTTC.

The rearrangement links TRBV24-1 to TRBJ2-5, with 7 bases that match TRBD1. Trimming cost V 4 bases and J 2 bases; bases outside gene matches: 6. CDR1 KGHDR and CDR2 SFDVKD come from the germline V gene. The CDR3 length is 15 residues. The chain's CDR3 is CATSEPRTGQETQYF. Written as DNA, the CDR3 is TGTGCCACCAGTGAACCACGGACAGGTCAAGAGACCCAGTACTTC.

The V gene is TRBV10-3, the J gene TRBJ2-7; D gene uncertain. The CDR3 runs to 12 residues. V was shortened by 6 bases and J by 0 bases, with 6 bases between the two germline ends. The germline V gene encodes CDR1 ENHRY and CDR2 SYGVKD. CDR3 in amino acids: CAIRDGSYEQYF. CDR3 DNA: TGTGCCATCAGGGACGGCTCCTACGAGCAGTACTTC.

The chain couples TRBV5-1 to TRBJ2-1; TRBD2 agrees at 9 bases. The length of the CDR3 is 14 residues. Germline V gene data show CDR1 as SGHRS and CDR2 as YFSETQ. J lost 16 bases, V lost 0 bases, and 11 bases had no gene match. CDR3 amino acids: CASSLDPSSGSLFF. The CDR3 DNA is TGCGCCAGCAGCTTGGACCCGAGTAGCGGGAGTCTTTTCTTC.

J is TRBJ2-1 and V is TRBV5-1; 10 nucleotides match TRBD1. Germline V gene data show CDR1 as SGHRS and CDR2 as YFSETQ. Germline trimming cut 2 bases from V and 8 bases from J; bases unmatched to any gene: 10. The CDR3 is 16 amino acids. The CDR3: CASSLGTGVGYDEQFF. The CDR3 DNA reads as TGCGCCAGCAGCTTAGGGACAGGGGTGGGATACGATGAGCAGTTCTTC. Based on the CDR3 plus reference TRBV5-1 and TRBJ2-1, the full variable domain is KAGVTQTPRYLIKTRGQQVTLSCSPISGHRSVSWYQQTPGQGLQFLFEYFSETQRNKGNFPGRFSGRQFSNSRSEMNVSTLELGDSALYLCASSLGTGVGYDEQFFGPGTRLTVL.

This clonotype was found a few times. The chain couples TRBV24-1 to TRBJ2-5; D possibly matches TRBD1 or TRBD2 (5 bases each). Germline assignment: CDR1 KGHDR and CDR2 SFDVKD. The CDR3 consists of 15 residues. V lost 2 bases and J 5 bases, leaving 14 bases between the germline ends. The CDR3 spells CATSDSGSPGETQYF. CDR3 sequence (DNA): TGTGCCACCAGTGATTCAGGGAGTCCGGGCGAGACCCAGTACTTC.

The V call is TRBV5-6, the J call TRBJ1-1, with D tentatively TRBD1 (6 bases). Germline CDR1 reads SGHDT; CDR2 reads YYEEEE. Trimming shortened V by 3 bases and J by 1 base, and 19 bases separated the two germline ends. The CDR3 consists of 17 residues. The CDR3 protein is CASSYYPGWTANTEAFF. In nucleotides, the CDR3 is TGTGCCAGCAGCTATTATCCGGGTTGGACAGCGAACACTGAAGCTTTCTTT.